This T cell receptor (beta chain) was found in a study of blood T cell repertoires in COVID-19. Study as a whole: Specimens from acute and convalescent COVID-19 originated in the United States, Italy and Spain. T cells, B-cell-depleted T cells, or PBMCs supplied cDNA or gDNA.

After removal of 5 bases from V and 10 bases from J, the junction contained 8 bases not matched to a gene. Germline assignment: CDR1 WNHNN and CDR2 SYGVQD (reference sequence). CDR3 size: 15 residues. The protocol was immunoSEQ multiplex PCR, while the TCRdb copy is restricted to in-frame clones and leaves out a portion. In the table there are 45,000 to 60,000 clones, roughly four fifths of which are singletons. The Seattle patients, enrolled during active infection, were followed longitudinally. Sequencing was done on a sample of peripheral blood. This clonotype originated in an older man with COVID-19, enrolled during active disease. The chain combines TRBV10-1 with TRBJ1-6; 10 bases map to TRBD1. This chain's CDR3 is CASSPGTGVRSPLHF. The CDR3 DNA is TGCGCCAGCAGTCCCGGGACAGGGGTTCGCTCACCCCTCCACTTT.